This T cell receptor (beta chain) was found in a study of cytomegalovirus exposure and HLA in healthy donors. PCR was performed using 60 Vbeta and 13 Jbeta primers. TCRdb's table, derived via immunoSEQ multiplex PCR, lists solely in-frame clones and lacks some. The sample has about 97,000 clones, roughly two thirds seen once. Germline trimming cut 0 bases from V and 0 bases from J; bases unmatched to any gene: 4. This CDR3 is built from 17 residues. Germline CDR1 reads SGHDT; CDR2 reads YYEEEE. Sequencing input: PBMCs. The receptor comes from a man aged 40-49 years in good health and CMV-seronegative. V and J are TRBV5-6 and TRBJ2-3; 10 bases map to TRBD2. The CDR3 here is CASSLVNSGGSTDTQYF. CDR3 nucleotides: TGTGCCAGCAGCTTGGTTAATAGCGGGGGGAGCACAGATACGCAGTATTTT.